Below are 18 T cell receptor beta chains sequenced from a single sample in a study of blood T cell repertoires in COVID-19. Libraries were prepared by immunoSEQ multiplex PCR; TCRdb keeps only in-frame clonotypes and omits some of them. The sample consists of around 470,000 clones, 89% of them appearing once. Sequencing used peripheral blood. These receptors all come from a man aged 18 to 30 with COVID-19, enrolled during active disease.

The rearrangement links TRBV5-8 to TRBJ1-2; D is uncertain. Germline V CDR1 and CDR2: SGHTS, YDEGEE. The CDR3 is made up of 14 amino acids. Trimming cost V 0 bases and J 2 bases, with 8 bases left between them. The CDR3 is CASSLGSRNYGYTF. CDR3 coding DNA: TGTGCCAGCAGCTTGGGGTCCCGGAACTATGGCTACACCTTC.

This clone has just a few counts. This chain links TRBV5-4 with TRBJ1-1; D is uncertain. V dropped 4 bases and J dropped 5 bases, with 18 bases sitting between them. Germline V gene data show CDR1 as SGHNT and CDR2 as YYREEE (reference sequence). CDR3 size: 15 residues. Written as DNA, the CDR3 is TGTGCCAGCAGCGCTCCGCAGGAACGTATGACTGAAGCTTTCTTT. It yields the protein CASSAPQERMTEAFF.

The rearrangement joins TRBV24-1 to TRBJ2-1; 10 nucleotides align to TRBD2. Germline V CDR1 and CDR2: KGHDR, SFDVKD. Losses at the gene ends were 4 bases for V and 4 bases for J; bases not matched to a gene: 3. CDR3 length: 15 residues. The DNA of the CDR3 is TGTGCCACCAGTGACCCTAGCGGGGGATACAATGAGCAGTTCTTC. Amino acid sequence: CATSDPSGGYNEQFF.

The rearrangement links TRBV5-5 to TRBJ1-2; D is perhaps TRBD1 (5 bases). CDR3 length equals 14 residues. From germline, CDR1 is SGHKS and CDR2 YYEKEE (reference sequence). The V and J ends lost 4 bases and 7 bases respectively, with 17 bases between them. The CDR3 here is CASSREAGRSGYTF. CDR3 nucleotide sequence: TGTGCCAGCAGCCGGGAGGCAGGGAGAAGTGGCTACACCTTC.

The chain joins TRBV11-3 to TRBJ2-2, with 12 bases identical to TRBD2. From germline, CDR1 is SGHNT and CDR2 YENEEA. The CDR3 loop spans 20 amino acids. The junction had 17 bases not matched to a gene; V was cut back by 5 bases and J by 4 bases. CDR3 sequence: CASSQPWPSGRAASTGELFF. CDR3 coding DNA: TGTGCCAGCAGCCAACCGTGGCCTAGCGGGAGGGCCGCCTCCACCGGGGAGCTGTTTTTT. Variable domain in full (rest from reference TRBV11-3 and TRBJ2-2): EAGVVQSPRYKIIEKKQPVAFWCNPISGHNTLYWYLQNLGQGPELLIRYENEEAVDDSQLPKDRFSAERLKGVDSTLKIQPAELGDSAVYLCASSQPWPSGRAASTGELFFGEGSRLTVL.

The chain links TRBV3-1 (or the pseudogene TRBV3-2) to TRBJ2-5; TRBD2 matches at 8 bases. The CDR3 sequence is 16 residues long. V shed 0 bases and J 2 bases; nucleotides not matched to a gene: 5. CDR1 LGHDT and CDR2 YNNKEL come from the germline V gene (reference sequence). CDR3 bases: TGTGCCAGCAGCCAAGAGATACTAGCGGATCAAGAGACCCAGTACTTC. Its translation is CASSQEILADQETQYF.

The genes are TRBV3-1 (or the pseudogene TRBV3-2) and TRBJ2-7; 10 bases line up with TRBD1. This CDR3 is 14 amino acids long. Germline CDR1 LGHDT, CDR2 YNNKEL (reference sequence). V lost 5 bases and J lost 2; bases outside the gene matches: 3. The CDR3 protein is CASSSGTGAYEQYF. In nucleotides, the CDR3 is TGTGCCAGCAGCTCCGGGACAGGGGCCTACGAGCAGTACTTC.

The chain combines TRBV2 with TRBJ2-7; a possible D gene is TRBD2 (5 bases). In germline, CDR1 is SNHLY, CDR2 FYNNEI. The germline V and J ends were trimmed by 6 bases and 6 bases, with 12 bases remaining between them. The CDR3 runs 12 residues. The CDR3 loop reads CASSPGSPEQYF. The CDR3 nucleotides read TGTGCCAGCAGCCCGGGGAGTCCCGAGCAGTACTTC.

The chain employs TRBV10-3 and TRBJ2-1; D might be TRBD2 (9 bases). The CDR3 is 15 amino acids. Trimming shortened V by 6 bases and J by 5 bases, and 17 bases separated the two germline ends. Germline lookup yields CDR1 ENHRY and CDR2 SYGVKD. CDR3 loop: CAIRSLAGQDNEQFF. The CDR3 DNA is TGTGCCATCAGATCTCTAGCGGGACAGGACAATGAGCAGTTCTTC.

The gene calls are TRBV7-2 and TRBJ1-1; maybe TRBD1 (6 bases). The V gene lost 5 bases and the J gene lost 1 base, with 11 bases spanning the gap. There are 14 residues in the CDR3. Germline V gives CDR1 SGHTA, CDR2 FQGNSA. The CDR3 is CASSPRTENTEAFF. In DNA form, the CDR3 reads TGTGCCAGCAGCCCCCGGACAGAGAACACTGAAGCTTTCTTT.

This chain connects TRBV18 to TRBJ2-2; D gene uncertain. V lost 5 bases and J 1 base, leaving 8 bases between the germline ends. Germline CDR1 KGHSH, CDR2 LQKENI. The CDR3 consists of 14 residues. The CDR3 DNA follows: TGTGCCAGCTCAGCCGACATGAACACCGGGGAGCTGTTTTTT. Its protein is CASSADMNTGELFF.

The gene calls are TRBV13 and TRBJ2-3; 8 bases fit TRBD2. Trimming took 5 bases from V and 2 from J; bases not matched to a gene: 12. The germline V gene has CDR1 PRHDT and CDR2 FYEKMQ (reference sequence). This CDR3 is built from 17 residues. The CDR3 sequence is CASSIAGRAFSTDTQYF. The CDR3 DNA sequence: TGTGCCAGCAGCATCGCCGGGAGGGCCTTCTCCACAGATACGCAGTATTTT.

The J gene is TRBJ1-5, the V gene TRBV21-1. TRBV21-1 is a pseudogene. The CDR3 loop spans 16 amino acids. The CDR3 region is CASSTPPGGRNQPQHF. The DNA for the CDR3 is TGTGCCAGCAGCACCCCCCCGGGGGGGCGGAATCAGCCCCAGCATTTT.

The gene calls are TRBV16 and TRBJ2-3; TRBD2 agrees at 9 bases. There are 17 residues in the CDR3. The ends lost 4 bases at V and 0 bases at J; junction bases unmatched: 8. CDR1 KGHSY and CDR2 FQNENV come from the germline V gene. The CDR3 coding sequence is TGTGCCAGCAGCCGCGGGGGGGGGAGCAGGAGCACAGATACGCAGTATTTT. It specifies CASSRGGGSRSTDTQYF.

The chain uses TRBV5-4 and TRBJ2-3, with 9 bases identical to TRBD2. The CDR3 runs 15 residues. The V and J ends lost 0 bases and 6 bases, in that order; junction bases with no gene match: 5. Germline V CDR1 and CDR2: SGHNT, YYREEE (reference sequence). The CDR3 loop is CASSLALAGRDTQYF. In DNA, the CDR3 is TGTGCCAGCAGCTTGGCGCTAGCGGGACGGGATACGCAGTATTTT.

The chain recombines TRBV14 with TRBJ2-1; 8 bases match TRBD2. Germline CDR1 SGHDN, CDR2 FVKESK. V gave up 4 bases and J gave up 4 bases; unmatched junction bases: 0. CDR3 length equals 13 residues. CDR3 protein: CASSRGGYNEQFF. CDR3 DNA: TGTGCCAGCAGCCGCGGGGGGTACAATGAGCAGTTCTTC.

The rearrangement joins TRBV11-2 to TRBJ2-1; 14 positions match TRBD2. The CDR3 totals 17 residues. Germline CDR1 and CDR2: SGHAT and FQNNGV. With V trimmed by 4 bases and J by 5 bases, 7 bases remained unmatched. The chain's CDR3 is CASSYRLAGGQNNEQFF. The CDR3 DNA reads TGTGCCAGCAGCTACCGACTAGCGGGAGGGCAGAACAATGAGCAGTTCTTC.

The chain is built from TRBV7-9 and TRBJ2-5, with D unresolved. The CDR3 runs 15 residues. Germline assignment: CDR1 SEHNR and CDR2 FQNEAQ (reference sequence). V lost 2 bases and J lost 4, with 14 bases in between. CDR3: CASSLLSYSLETQYF. The CDR3 coding sequence is TGTGCCAGCAGCTTATTATCCTATTCTCTAGAGACCCAGTACTTC.